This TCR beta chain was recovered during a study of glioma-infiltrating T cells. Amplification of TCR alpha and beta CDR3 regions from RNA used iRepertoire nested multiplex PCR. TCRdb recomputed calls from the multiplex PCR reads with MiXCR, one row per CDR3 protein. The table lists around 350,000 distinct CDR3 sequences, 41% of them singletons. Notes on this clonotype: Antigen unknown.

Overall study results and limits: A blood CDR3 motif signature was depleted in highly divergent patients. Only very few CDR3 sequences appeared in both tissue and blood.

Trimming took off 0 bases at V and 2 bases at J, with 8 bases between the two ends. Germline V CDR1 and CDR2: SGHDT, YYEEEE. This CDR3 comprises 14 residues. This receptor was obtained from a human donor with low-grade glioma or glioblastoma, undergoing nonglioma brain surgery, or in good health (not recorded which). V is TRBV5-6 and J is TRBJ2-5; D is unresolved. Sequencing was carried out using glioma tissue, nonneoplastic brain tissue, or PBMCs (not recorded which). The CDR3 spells CASSLDLEQETQYF. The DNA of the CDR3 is TGTGCCAGCAGCTTGGATTTGGAGCAAGAGACCCAGTACTTC.